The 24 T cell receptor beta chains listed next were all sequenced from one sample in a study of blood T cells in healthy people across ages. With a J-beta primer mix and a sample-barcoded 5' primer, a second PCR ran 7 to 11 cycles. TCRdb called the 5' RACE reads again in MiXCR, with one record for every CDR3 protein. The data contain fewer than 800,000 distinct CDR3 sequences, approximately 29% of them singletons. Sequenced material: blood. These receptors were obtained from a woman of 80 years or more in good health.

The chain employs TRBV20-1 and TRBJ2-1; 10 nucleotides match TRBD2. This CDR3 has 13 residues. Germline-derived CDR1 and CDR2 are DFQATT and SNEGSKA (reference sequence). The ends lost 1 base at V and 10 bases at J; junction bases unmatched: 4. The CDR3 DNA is TGCAGTGCTAGAGTACTAGCGGGAACGGAGCAGTTCTTC. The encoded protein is CSARVLAGTEQFF.

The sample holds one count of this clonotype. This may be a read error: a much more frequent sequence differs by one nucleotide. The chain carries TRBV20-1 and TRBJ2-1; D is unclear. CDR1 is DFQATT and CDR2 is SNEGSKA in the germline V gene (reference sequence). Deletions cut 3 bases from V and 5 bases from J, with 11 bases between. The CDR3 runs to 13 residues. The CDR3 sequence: CSASTLVHNEQFF. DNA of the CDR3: TGCAGTGCTAGTACTCTAGTCCACAATGAGCAGTTCTTC.

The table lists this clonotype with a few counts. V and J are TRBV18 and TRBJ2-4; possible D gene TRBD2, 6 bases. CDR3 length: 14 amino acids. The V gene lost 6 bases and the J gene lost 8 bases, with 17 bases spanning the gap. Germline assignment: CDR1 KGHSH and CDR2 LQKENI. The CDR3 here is CASSPSGGADIQYF. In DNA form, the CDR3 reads TGTGCCAGCTCTCCCTCGGGCGGGGCGGACATTCAGTACTTC.

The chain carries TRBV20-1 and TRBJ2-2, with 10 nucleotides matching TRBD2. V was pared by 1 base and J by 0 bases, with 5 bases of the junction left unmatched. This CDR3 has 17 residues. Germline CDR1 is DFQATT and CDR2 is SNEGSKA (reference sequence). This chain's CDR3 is CSARVESGGANTGELFF. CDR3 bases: TGCAGTGCTAGAGTCGAAAGCGGGGGGGCGAACACCGGGGAGCTGTTTTTT.

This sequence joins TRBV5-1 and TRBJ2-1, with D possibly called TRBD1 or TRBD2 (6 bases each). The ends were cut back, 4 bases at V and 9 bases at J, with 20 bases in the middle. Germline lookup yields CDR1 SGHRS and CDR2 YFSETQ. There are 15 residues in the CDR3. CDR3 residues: CASSPGTHLGGEQFF. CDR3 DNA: TGCGCCAGCAGCCCTGGGACACACCTCGGGGGTGAGCAGTTCTTC.

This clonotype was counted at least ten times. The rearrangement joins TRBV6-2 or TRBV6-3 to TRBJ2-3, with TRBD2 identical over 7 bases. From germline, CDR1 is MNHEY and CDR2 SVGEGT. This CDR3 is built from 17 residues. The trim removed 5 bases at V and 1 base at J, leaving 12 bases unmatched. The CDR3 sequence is CASSPYPISGGTDTQYF. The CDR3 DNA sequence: TGTGCCAGCAGTCCATATCCCATCAGCGGGGGCACAGATACGCAGTATTTT.

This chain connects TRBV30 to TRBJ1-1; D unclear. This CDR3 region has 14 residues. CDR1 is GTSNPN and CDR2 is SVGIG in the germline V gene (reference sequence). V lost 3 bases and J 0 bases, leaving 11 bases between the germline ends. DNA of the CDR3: TGTGCCTGGAGGTGGGATATGATGAACACTGAAGCTTTCTTT. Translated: CAWRWDMMNTEAFF.

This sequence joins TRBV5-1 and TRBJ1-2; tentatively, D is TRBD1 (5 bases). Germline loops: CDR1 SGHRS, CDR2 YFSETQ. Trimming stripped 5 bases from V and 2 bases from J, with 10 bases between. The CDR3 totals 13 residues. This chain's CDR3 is CASSQQENYGYTF. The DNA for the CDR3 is TGCGCCAGCAGTCAACAGGAGAACTATGGCTACACCTTC.

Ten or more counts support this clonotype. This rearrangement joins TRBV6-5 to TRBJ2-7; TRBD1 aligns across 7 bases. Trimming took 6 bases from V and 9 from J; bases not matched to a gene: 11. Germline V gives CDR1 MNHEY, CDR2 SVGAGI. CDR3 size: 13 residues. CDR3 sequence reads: CASRQGSPPGQYF. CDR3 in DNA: TGTGCCAGCAGACAGGGGTCACCCCCCGGGCAGTACTTC.

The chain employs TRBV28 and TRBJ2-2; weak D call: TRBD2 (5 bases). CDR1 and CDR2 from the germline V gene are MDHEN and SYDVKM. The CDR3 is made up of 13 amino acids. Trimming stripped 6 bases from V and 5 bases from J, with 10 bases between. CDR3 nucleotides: TGTGCCAGCAGCCTCCCGGGGACCGGGGAGCTGTTTTTT. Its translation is CASSLPGTGELFF.

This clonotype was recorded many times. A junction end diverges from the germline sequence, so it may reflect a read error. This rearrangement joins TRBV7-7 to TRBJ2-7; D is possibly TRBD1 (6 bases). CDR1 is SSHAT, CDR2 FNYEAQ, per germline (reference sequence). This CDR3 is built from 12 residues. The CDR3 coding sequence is TGTGCTAGCAGCTCAACAGGGAACGAGCAGTACTTC. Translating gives CASSSTGNEQYF. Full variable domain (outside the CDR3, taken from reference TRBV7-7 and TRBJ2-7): GAGVSQSPRYKVTKRGQDVTLRCDPISSHATLYWYQQALGQGPEFLTYFNYEAQPDKSGLPSDRFSAERPEGSISTLTIQRTEQRDSAMYRCASSSTGNEQYFGPGTRLTVT.

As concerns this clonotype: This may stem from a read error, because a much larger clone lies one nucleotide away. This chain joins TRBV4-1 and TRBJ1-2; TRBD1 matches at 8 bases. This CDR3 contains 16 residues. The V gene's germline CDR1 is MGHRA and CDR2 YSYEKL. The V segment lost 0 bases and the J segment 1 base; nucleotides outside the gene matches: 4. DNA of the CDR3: TGCGCCAGCAGCCAAGATCTAGGACAGGGTAACTATGGCTACACCTTC. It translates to CASSQDLGQGNYGYTF.

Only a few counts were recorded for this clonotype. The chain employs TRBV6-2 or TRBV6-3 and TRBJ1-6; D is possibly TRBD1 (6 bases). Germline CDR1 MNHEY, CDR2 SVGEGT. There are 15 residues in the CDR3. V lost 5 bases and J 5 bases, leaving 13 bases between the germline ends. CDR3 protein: CASSRPPGDNSPLHF. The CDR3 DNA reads TGTGCCAGCAGTAGGCCACCAGGGGATAATTCACCCCTCCACTTT.

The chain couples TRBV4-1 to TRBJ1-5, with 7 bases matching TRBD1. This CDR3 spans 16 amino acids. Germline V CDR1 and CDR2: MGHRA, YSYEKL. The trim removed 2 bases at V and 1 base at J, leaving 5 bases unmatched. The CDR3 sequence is CASSQPTGVSNQPQHF. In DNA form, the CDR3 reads TGCGCCAGCAGCCAACCCACAGGGGTGAGCAATCAGCCCCAGCATTTT.

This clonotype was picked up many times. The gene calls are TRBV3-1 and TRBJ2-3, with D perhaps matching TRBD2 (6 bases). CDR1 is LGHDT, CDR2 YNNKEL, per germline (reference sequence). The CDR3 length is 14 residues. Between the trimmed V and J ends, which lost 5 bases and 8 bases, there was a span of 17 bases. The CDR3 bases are TGTGCCAGCAGCGCCACCCCGGGGGTCGGTACGCAGTATTTT. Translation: CASSATPGVGTQYF.

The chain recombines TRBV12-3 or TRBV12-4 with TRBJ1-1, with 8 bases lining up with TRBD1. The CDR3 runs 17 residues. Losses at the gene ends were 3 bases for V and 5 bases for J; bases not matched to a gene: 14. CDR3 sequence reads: CASSLGRGRTAGTEAFF. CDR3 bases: TGTGCCAGCAGTTTGGGCAGGGGGCGGACCGCGGGTACTGAAGCTTTCTTT.

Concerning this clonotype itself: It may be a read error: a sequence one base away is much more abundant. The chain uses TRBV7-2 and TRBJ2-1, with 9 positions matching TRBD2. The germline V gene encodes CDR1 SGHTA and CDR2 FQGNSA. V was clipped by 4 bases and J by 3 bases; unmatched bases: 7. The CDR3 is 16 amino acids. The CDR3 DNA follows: TGTGCCAGCAGCTGGGGACGAGCGGGGGGCTACAATGAGCAGTTCTTC. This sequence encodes CASSWGRAGGYNEQFF.

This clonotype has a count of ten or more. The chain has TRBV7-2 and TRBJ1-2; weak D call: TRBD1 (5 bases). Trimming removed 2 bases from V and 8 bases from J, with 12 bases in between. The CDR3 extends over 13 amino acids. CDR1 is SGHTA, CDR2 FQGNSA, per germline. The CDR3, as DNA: TGTGCCAGCAGCTTAAGGGGCACGGGGGGCTACACCTTC. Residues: CASSLRGTGGYTF. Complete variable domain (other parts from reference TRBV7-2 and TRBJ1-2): GAGVSQSPSNKVTEKGKDVELRCDPISGHTALYWYRQSLGQGLEFLIYFQGNSAPDKSGLPSDRFSAERTGGSVSTLTIQRTQQEDSAVYLCASSLRGTGGYTFGSGTRLTVV.

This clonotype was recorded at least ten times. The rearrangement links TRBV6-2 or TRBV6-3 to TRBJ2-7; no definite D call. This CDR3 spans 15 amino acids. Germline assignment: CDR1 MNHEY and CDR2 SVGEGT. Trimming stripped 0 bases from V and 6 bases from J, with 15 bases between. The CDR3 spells CASSYSQDGRLEQYF. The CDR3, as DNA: TGTGCCAGCAGTTACTCTCAGGACGGCCGTCTCGAGCAGTACTTC.

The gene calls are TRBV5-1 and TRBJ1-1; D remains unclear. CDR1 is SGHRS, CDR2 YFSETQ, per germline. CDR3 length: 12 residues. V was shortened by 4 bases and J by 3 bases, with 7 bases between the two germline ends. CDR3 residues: CASSRGYTEAFF. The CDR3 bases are TGCGCCAGCAGCCGGGGATACACTGAAGCTTTCTTT.

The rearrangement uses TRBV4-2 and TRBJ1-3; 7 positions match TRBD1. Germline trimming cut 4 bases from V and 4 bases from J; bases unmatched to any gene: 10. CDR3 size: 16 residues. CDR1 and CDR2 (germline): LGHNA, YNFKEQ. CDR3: CASSLRQGAEGNTIYF. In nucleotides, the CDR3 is TGTGCCAGCAGCCTTAGACAGGGAGCGGAAGGAAACACCATATATTTT.

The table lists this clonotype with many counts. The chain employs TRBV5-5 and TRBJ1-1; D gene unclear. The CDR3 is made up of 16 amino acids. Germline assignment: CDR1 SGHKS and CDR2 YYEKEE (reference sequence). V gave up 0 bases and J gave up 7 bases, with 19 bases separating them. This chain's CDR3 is CASSLGSMAGQLEAFF. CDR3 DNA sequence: TGTGCCAGCAGCTTGGGATCGATGGCAGGTCAGCTTGAAGCTTTCTTT.

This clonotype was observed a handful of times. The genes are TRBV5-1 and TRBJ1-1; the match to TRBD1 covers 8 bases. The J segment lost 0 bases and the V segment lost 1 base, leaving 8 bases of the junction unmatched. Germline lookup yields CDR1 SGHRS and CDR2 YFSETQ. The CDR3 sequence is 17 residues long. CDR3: CASSLMPGGLLNTEAFF. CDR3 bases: TGCGCCAGCAGCTTGATGCCAGGGGGCCTATTGAACACTGAAGCTTTCTTT.

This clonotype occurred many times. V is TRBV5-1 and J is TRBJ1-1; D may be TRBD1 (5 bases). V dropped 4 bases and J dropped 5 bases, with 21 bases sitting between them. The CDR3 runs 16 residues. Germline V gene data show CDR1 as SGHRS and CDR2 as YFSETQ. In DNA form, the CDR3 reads TGCGCCAGCAGCCCAGACAGCCAGCTCATAGGGACTGAAGCTTTCTTT. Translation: CASSPDSQLIGTEAFF.